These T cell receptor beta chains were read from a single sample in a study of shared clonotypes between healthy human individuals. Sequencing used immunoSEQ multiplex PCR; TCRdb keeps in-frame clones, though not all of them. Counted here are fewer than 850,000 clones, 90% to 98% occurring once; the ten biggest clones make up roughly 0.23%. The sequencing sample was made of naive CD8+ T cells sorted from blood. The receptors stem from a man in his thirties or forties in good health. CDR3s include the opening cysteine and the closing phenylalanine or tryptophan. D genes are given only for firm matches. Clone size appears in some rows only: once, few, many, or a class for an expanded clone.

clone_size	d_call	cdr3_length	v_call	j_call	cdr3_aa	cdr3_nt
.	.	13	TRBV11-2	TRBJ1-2	CASSLDSYYGYTF	TGTGCCAGCAGCTTAGATTCTTACTATGGCTACACCTTC
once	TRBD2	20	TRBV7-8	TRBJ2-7	CASSYDPGLAGSAPTYEQYF	TGTGCCAGCAGCTATGACCCGGGACTAGCGGGATCCGCCCCGACCTACGAGCAGTACTTC
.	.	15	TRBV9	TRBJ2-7	CASSPTRLQGLEQYF	TGTGCCAGCAGCCCTACTCGCCTGCAGGGTTTGGAGCAGTACTTC
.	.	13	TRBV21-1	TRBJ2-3	CASSYIAEDTQYF	TGTGCCAGCAGCTACATTGCGGAAGATACGCAGTATTTT
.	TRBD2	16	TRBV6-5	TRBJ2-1	CASSYVAGDAYNEQFF	TGTGCCAGCAGTTACGTAGCGGGAGACGCTTATAATGAGCAGTTCTTC
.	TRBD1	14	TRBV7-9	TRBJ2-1	CASSAWTGGNEQFF	TGTGCCAGCAGCGCGTGGACAGGGGGCAATGAGCAGTTCTTC
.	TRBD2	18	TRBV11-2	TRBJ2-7	CASSLGLAGGDWPYEQYF	TGTGCCAGCAGCTTAGGGCTAGCGGGAGGGGATTGGCCCTACGAGCAGTACTTC
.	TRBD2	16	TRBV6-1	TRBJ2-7	CASSGYIAGVGYEQYF	TGTGCCAGCAGTGGCTATATAGCGGGAGTCGGGTACGAGCAGTACTTC
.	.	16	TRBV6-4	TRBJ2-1	CASSEWGSRLDGEQFF	TGTGCCAGCAGTGAGTGGGGGTCAAGACTAGATGGCGAGCAGTTCTTC
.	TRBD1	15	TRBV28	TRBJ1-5	CASSEDRGNNQPQHF	TGTGCCAGCAGTGAGGACAGGGGGAACAATCAGCCCCAGCATTTT
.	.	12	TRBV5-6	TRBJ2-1	CASSPGTASGFF	TGTGCCAGCAGCCCCGGGACCGCGAGTGGGTTCTTC
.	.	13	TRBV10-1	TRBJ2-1	CASSPRAYNEQFF	TGCGCCAGCAGTCCCAGGGCCTACAATGAGCAGTTCTTC
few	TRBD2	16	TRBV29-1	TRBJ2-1	CSVVGLAGSSYNEQFF	TGCAGCGTTGTCGGACTAGCGGGAAGCTCCTACAATGAGCAGTTCTTC
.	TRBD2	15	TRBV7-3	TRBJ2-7	CASSHGTSGSYEQYF	TGTGCCAGCAGCCACGGGACTAGCGGGAGTTACGAGCAGTACTTC
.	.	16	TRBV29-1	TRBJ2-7	CSVEFTETGTDYEQYF	TGCAGCGTTGAATTTACGGAGACAGGGACTGACTACGAGCAGTACTTC
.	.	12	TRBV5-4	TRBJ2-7	CASSQNAYEQYF	TGTGCCAGCAGCCAGAACGCTTACGAGCAGTACTTC
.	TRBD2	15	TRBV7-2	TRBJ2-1	CASSAAGGIYNEQFF	TGTGCCAGCAGCGCAGCGGGGGGAATTTACAATGAGCAGTTCTTC
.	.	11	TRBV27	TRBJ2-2	CASSLSGELFF	TGTGCCAGCAGTTTGTCCGGGGAGCTGTTTTTT
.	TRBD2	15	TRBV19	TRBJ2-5	CASSIWTSGKETQYF	TGTGCCAGTAGTATTTGGACTAGCGGGAAAGAGACCCAGTACTTC
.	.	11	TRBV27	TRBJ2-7	CATSDGYEQYF	TGTGCCACCTCAGACGGCTACGAGCAGTACTTC
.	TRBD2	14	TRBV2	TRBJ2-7	CASSSASGLYEQYF	TGTGCCAGCAGTTCGGCTAGCGGTCTCTACGAGCAGTACTTC
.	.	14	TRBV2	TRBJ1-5	CASSDWTENQPQHF	TGTGCCAGCAGTGATTGGACAGAGAATCAGCCCCAGCATTTT
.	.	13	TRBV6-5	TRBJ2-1	CASGSSAYDEQFF	TGTGCCAGCGGGTCTAGCGCGTACGATGAGCAGTTCTTC
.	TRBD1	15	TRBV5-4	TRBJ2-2	CASSPGDRGTGELFF	TGTGCCAGCAGCCCGGGGGACAGGGGCACCGGGGAGCTGTTTTTT
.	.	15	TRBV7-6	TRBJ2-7	CASSLKGGGGHEQYF	TGTGCCAGCAGCTTAAAAGGGGGCGGGGGTCACGAGCAGTACTTC
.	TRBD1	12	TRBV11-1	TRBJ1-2	CASSSTGDGYTF	TGTGCCAGCAGCTCAACAGGGGATGGCTACACCTTC
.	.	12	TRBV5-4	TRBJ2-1	CASSLETDEQFF	TGTGCCAGCAGCTTGGAGACGGATGAGCAGTTCTTC
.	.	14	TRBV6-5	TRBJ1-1	CASSYQGLNTEAFF	TGTGCCAGCAGTTATCAGGGACTGAACACTGAAGCTTTCTTT
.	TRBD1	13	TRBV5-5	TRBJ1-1	CASSLGQYTEAFF	TGTGCCAGCAGCCTGGGACAGTACACTGAAGCTTTCTTT
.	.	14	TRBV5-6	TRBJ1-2	CASSSAGFIYGYTF	TGTGCCAGCAGCTCGGCGGGCTTCATCTATGGCTACACCTTC
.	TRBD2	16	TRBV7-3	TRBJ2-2	CASSSEPSGMSGELFF	TGTGCCAGCAGCTCGGAGCCTAGCGGGATGTCCGGGGAGCTGTTTTTT
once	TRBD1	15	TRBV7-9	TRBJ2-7	CASSPRIGGVYEQYF	TGTGCCAGCAGCCCGCGGATAGGGGGCGTCTACGAGCAGTACTTC
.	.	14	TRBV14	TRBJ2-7	CASSQEGIWAEQYF	TGTGCCAGCAGCCAAGAGGGGATTTGGGCCGAGCAGTACTTC
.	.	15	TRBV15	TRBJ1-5	CATSRNRDSNQPQHF	TGTGCCACCAGCAGAAACAGAGATAGCAATCAGCCCCAGCATTTT
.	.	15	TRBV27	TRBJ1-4	CASSTYGPQGEKLFF	TGTGCCAGCAGCACATACGGACCTCAAGGCGAAAAACTGTTTTTT
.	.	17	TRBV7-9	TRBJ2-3	CASSPRLLSGLIATQYF	TGTGCCAGCAGCCCTAGACTCTTAAGCGGACTCATCGCTACGCAGTATTTT
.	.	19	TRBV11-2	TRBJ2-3	CASSLYSDRTGGDKDTQYF	TGTGCCAGCAGCTTATATTCCGATCGAACAGGGGGGGACAAAGATACGCAGTATTTT
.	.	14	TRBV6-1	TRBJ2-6	CASRIGGRANVLTF	TGTGCCAGCAGGATAGGGGGTAGGGCCAACGTCCTGACTTTC
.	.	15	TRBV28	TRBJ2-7	CASSSGEGGFHEQYF	TGTGCCAGCAGTTCTGGGGAGGGGGGATTCCACGAGCAGTACTTC
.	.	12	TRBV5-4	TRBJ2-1	CASSFGGNEQFF	TGTGCCAGCAGCTTTGGGGGGAATGAGCAGTTCTTC